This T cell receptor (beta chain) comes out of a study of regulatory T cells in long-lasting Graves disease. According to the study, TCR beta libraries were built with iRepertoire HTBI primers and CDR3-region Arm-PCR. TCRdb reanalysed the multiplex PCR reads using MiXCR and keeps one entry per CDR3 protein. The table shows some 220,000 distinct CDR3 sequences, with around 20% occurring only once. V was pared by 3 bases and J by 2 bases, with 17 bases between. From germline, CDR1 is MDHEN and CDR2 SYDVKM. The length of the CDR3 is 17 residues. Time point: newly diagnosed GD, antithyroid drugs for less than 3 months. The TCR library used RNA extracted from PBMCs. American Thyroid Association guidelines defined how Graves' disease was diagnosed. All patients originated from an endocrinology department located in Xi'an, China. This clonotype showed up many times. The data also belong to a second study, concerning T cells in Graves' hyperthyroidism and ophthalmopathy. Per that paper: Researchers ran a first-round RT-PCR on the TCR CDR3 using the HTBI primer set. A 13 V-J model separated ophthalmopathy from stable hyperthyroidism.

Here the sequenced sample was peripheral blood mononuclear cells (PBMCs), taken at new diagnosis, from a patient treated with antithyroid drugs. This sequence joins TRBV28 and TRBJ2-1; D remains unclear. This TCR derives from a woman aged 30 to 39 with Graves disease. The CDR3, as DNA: TGTGCCAGCAGTTTCCTCCTTATAGCAGGTCCCTACAATGAGCAGTTCTTC. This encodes CASSFLLIAGPYNEQFF.